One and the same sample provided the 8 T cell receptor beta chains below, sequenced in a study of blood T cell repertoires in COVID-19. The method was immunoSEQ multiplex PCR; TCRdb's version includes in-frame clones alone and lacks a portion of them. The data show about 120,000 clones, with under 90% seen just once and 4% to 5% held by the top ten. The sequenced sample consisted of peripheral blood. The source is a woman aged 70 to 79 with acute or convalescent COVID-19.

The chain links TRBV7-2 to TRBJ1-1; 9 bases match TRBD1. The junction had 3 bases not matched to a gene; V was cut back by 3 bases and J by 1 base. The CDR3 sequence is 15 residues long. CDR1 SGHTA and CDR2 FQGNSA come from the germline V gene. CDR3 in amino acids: CASSFDRGGNTEAFF. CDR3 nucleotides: TGTGCCAGCAGCTTCGACAGGGGGGGGAACACTGAAGCTTTCTTT.

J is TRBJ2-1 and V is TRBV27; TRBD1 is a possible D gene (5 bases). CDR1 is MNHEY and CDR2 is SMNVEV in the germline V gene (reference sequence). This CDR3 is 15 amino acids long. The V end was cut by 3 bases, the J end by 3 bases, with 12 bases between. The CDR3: CASSLKGQLYNEQFF. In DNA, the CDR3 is TGTGCCAGCAGTTTGAAGGGGCAACTCTACAATGAGCAGTTCTTC.

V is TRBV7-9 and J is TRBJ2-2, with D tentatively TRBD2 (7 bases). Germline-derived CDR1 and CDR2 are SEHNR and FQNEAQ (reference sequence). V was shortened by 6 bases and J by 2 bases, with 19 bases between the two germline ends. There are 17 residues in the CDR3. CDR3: CASSTGRGGGNTGELFF. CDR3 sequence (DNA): TGTGCCAGCAGTACAGGGCGCGGGGGTGGCAACACCGGGGAGCTGTTTTTT.

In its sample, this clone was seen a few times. The DNA of the CDR3 is TGTGCCAGCAGCTTAATCGGGGCGGGGGGCAGCAATGAGCAGTTCTTC. Translating it yields CASSLIGAGGSNEQFF. The chain employs TRBV7-9 and TRBJ2-1, with 8 nucleotides matching TRBD2. The junction had 9 bases not matched to a gene; V was cut back by 2 bases and J by 6 bases. In germline, CDR1 is SEHNR, CDR2 FQNEAQ (reference sequence). This CDR3 is 16 amino acids long.

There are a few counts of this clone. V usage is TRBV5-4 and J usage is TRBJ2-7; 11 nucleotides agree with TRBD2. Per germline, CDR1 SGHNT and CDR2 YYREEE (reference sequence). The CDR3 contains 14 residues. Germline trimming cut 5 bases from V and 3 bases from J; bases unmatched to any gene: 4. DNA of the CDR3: TGTGCCAGCAGGCCTAGCGGGGGGCGCTACGAGCAGTACTTC. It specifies CASRPSGGRYEQYF.

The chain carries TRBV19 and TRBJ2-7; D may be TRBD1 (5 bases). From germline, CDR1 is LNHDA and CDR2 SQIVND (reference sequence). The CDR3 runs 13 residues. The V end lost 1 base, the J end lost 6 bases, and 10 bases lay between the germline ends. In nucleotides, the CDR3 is TGTGCCAGTAGTATAGCCCAGGGCTTCGAGCAGTACGTC. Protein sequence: CASSIAQGFEQYV.

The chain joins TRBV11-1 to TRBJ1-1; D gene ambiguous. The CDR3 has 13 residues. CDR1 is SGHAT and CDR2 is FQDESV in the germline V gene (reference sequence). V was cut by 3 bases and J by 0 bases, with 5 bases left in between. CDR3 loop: CASSLTMNTEAFF. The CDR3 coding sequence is TGTGCCAGCAGCTTGACAATGAACACTGAAGCTTTCTTT.

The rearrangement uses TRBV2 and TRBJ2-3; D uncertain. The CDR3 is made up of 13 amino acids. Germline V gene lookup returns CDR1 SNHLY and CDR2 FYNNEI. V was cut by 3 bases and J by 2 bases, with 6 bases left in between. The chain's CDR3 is CASSEQNTDTQYF. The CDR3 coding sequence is TGTGCCAGCAGTGAGCAGAACACAGATACGCAGTATTTT.